This TCR beta chain appears in the sequencing data of a study of T cells in Graves' hyperthyroidism and ophthalmopathy. Points from the study as a whole: Most thyroid clonotypes expanded above 0.001 appeared in blood too.

Germline V CDR1 and CDR2: MGHRA, YSYEKL. This CDR3 contains 14 residues. V gave up 4 bases and J gave up 0 bases; unmatched junction bases: 2. Remarks on this clonotype: The target antigen is unknown.

TCR beta CDR3 region amplification was performed from RNA transcripts. With the HTBI primer set, the TCR CDR3 went through a first round of RT-PCR. TCRdb independently ran MiXCR on the multiplex PCR reads; one entry per CDR3 protein. The table shows roughly 250,000 distinct CDR3 sequences, with 22% occurring only once. Diagnosing involved the use of clinical symptoms, serum thyroxine and TRAb, thyroid ultrasound and orbital computed tomography. This clonotype was sampled from a man younger than 45 with Graves' ophthalmopathy. The chain joins TRBV4-1 to TRBJ2-5; 7 bases are a match to TRBD1. The sequencing input was blood. The CDR3 DNA reads TGCGCCAGCAGCCCCACAGGGGACCAAGAGACCCAGTACTTC. Protein sequence: CASSPTGDQETQYF.